The present TCR beta chain was sequenced within a study of T cells after yellow fever vaccination. Study-wide background: Researchers used SMART-Seq v4 Ultra Low Input to prepare fractions that had low cell numbers. Notes on the study in general: Reappearing after the booster were most of the clones from primary vaccination (approximately 96% CD4, 88% CD8).

As to this clonotype: What it binds is unknown.

Using its own MiXCR run on the 5' RACE reads, TCRdb lists one record per CDR3 protein. Altogether 500,000 to 550,000 distinct CDR3 sequences are present, 20% to 25% being singletons, with the ten largest covering less than 20%. V trimming: 4 bases; J trimming: 5 bases; junction bases outside the gene matches: 5. Germline V CDR1 and CDR2: KGHDR, SFDVKD. This CDR3 region has 15 residues. The chain combines TRBV24-1 with TRBJ2-5; 11 bases align to TRBD2. This receptor was identified in a man aged 18 to 35 who received the YFV17D yellow fever vaccine. The input for sequencing was PBMCs, taken more than 20 days after the first yellow fever vaccination. The CDR3 reads CATSESLAGAETQYF. In nucleotides, the CDR3 is TGTGCCACCAGTGAATCACTAGCGGGGGCGGAGACCCAGTACTTC.